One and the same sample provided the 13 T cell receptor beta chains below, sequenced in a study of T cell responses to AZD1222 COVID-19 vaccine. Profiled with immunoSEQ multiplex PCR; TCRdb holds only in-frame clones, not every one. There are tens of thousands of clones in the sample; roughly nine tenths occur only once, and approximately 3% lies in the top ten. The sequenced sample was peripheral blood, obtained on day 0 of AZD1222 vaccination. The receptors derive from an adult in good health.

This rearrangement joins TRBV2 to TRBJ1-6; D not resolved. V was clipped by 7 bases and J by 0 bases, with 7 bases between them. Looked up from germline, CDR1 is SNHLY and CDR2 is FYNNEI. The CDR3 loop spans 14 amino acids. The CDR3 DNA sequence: TGTGCCAGCATAGAGAGCTCCTATAATTCACCCCTCCACTTT. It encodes CASIESSYNSPLHF.

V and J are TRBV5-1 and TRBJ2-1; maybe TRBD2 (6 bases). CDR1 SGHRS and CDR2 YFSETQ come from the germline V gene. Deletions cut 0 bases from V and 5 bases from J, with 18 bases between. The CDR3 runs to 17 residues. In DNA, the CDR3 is TGCGCCAGCAGCTTGGCCGGTTTCGGGAGATCTGACAATGAGCAGTTCTTC. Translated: CASSLAGFGRSDNEQFF.

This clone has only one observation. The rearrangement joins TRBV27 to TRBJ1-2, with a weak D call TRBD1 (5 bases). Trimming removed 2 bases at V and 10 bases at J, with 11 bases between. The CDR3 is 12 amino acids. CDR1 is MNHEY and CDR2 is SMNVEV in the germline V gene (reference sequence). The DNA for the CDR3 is TGTGCCAGCAGTTTAGGGCTGGGGGACTACACCTTC. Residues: CASSLGLGDYTF.

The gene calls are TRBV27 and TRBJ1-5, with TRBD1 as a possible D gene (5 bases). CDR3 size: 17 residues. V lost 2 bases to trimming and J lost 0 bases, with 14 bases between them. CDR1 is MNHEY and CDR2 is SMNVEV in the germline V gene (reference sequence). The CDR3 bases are TGTGCCAGCAGTTTAACGGGGCCGGATAATAGCAATCAGCCCCAGCATTTT. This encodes CASSLTGPDNSNQPQHF.

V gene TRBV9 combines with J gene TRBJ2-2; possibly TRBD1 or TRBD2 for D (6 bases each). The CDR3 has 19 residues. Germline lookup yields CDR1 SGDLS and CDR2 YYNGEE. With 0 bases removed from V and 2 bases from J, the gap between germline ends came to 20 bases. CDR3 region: CASSVEWGARGANTGELFF. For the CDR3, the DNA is TGTGCCAGCAGCGTAGAGTGGGGGGCGCGGGGTGCCAACACCGGGGAGCTGTTTTTT.

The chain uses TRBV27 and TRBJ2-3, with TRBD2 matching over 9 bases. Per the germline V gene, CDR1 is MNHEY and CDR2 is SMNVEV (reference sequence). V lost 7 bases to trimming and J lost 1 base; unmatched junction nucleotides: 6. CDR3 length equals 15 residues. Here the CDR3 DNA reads TGTGCCAGCACCACCGCTAGCGGGGGCACAGATACGCAGTATTTT. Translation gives CASTTASGGTDTQYF.

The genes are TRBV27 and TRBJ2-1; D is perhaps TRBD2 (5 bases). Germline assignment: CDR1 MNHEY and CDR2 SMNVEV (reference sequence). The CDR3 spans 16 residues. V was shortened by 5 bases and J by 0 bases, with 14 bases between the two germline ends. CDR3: CASSPFGKSSYNEQFF. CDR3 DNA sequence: TGTGCCAGCAGTCCCTTCGGGAAGAGCTCCTACAATGAGCAGTTCTTC.

The CDR3 loop reads CASSVDSITDTQYF. The CDR3 DNA reads as TGTGCCAGCAGCGTCGACAGTATCACAGATACGCAGTATTTT. This chain links TRBV9 with TRBJ2-3; a weak D match, TRBD1 (5 bases). This CDR3 comprises 14 residues. Germline CDR1 is SGDLS and CDR2 is YYNGEE. V lost 2 bases to trimming and J lost 2 bases, with 9 bases between them.

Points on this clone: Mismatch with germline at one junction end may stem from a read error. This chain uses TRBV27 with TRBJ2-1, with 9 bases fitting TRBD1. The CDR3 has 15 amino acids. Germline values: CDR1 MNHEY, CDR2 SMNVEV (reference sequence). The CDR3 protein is CVSRRDRDSYNEQFF. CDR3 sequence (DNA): TGTGTCAGCAGGAGGGACAGGGATTCTTACAATGAGCAGTTCTTC.

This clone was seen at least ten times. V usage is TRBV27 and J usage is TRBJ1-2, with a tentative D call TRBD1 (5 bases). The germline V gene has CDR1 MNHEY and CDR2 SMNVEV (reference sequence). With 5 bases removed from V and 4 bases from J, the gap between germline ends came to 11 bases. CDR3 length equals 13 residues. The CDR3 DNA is TGTGCCAGCAGTCCTGGGGGGGTCTATGGCTACACCTTC. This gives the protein CASSPGGVYGYTF.

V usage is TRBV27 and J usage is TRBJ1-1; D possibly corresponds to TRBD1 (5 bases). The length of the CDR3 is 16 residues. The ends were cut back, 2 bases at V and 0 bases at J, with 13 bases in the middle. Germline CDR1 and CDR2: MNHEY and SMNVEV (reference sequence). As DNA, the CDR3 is TGTGCCAGCAGTTTAGGGCAGGGAGGGATGAACACTGAAGCTTTCTTT. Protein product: CASSLGQGGMNTEAFF.

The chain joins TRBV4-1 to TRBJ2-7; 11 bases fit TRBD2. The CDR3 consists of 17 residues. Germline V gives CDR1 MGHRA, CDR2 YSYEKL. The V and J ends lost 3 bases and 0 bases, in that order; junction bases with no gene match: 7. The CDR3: CASSQFQTSGNSYEQYF. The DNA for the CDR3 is TGCGCCAGCAGCCAGTTCCAGACTAGCGGGAACTCCTACGAGCAGTACTTC.

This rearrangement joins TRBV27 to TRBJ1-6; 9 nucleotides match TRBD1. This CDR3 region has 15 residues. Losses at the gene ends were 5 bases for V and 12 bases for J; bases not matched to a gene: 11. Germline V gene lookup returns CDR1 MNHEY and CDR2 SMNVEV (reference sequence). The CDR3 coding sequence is TGTGCCAGCAGTACAACCCGACAGGGGGTCTTACCCCTCCACTTT. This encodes CASSTTRQGVLPLHF.